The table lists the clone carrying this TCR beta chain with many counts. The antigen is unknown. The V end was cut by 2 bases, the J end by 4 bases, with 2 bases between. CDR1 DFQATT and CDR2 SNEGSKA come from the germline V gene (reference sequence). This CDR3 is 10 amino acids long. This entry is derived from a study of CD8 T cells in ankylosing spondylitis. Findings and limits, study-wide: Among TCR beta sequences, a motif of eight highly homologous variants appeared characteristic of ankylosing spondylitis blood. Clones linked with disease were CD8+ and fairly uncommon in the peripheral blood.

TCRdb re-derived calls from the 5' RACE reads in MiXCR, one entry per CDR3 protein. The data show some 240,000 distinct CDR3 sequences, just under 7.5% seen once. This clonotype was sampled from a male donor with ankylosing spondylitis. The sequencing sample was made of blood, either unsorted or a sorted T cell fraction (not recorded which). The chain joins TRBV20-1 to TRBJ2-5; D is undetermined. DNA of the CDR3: TGCAGTGCTAGACGAGAGACCCAGTACTTC. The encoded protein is CSARRETQYF.